This T cell receptor beta chain was captured in a study of CD8+ T cells in alopecia areata. Across the study: Tofacitinib ran 6 to 18 months, followed by 6 months off drug. Study-wide points: Normal-skin resident alphabeta T cells also appear among scalp sample sequences.

A note on this clone: Its antigen is currently unknown.

Documented treatment: oral pan-JAK inhibitor, 5-10 mg twice daily. In each case, RNA was isolated and then reverse transcribed into cDNA as the sequencing template. Here immunoSEQ multiplex PCR was the method, and the copy in TCRdb shows in-frame clones only, minus some. Counted here are roughly 98,000 clones, roughly 64% occurring once; the ten biggest clones make up 15%. The clonotype comes from a human donor with alopecia areata. Sequencing was performed on CD8+ T cells sorted from blood, taken at week 4, from a patient treated with tofacitinib.

The CDR3: CASSYLGLEAVSTDTQYF. CDR3 DNA sequence: TGTGCCAGCAGTTACCTCGGGCTCGAGGCCGTATCCACAGATACGCAGTATTTT. V and J are TRBV27 and TRBJ2-3; D gene ambiguous. V was clipped by 4 bases and J by 2 bases, with 22 bases between them. The germline V gene encodes CDR1 MNHEY and CDR2 SMNVEV (reference sequence). The CDR3 runs 18 residues.